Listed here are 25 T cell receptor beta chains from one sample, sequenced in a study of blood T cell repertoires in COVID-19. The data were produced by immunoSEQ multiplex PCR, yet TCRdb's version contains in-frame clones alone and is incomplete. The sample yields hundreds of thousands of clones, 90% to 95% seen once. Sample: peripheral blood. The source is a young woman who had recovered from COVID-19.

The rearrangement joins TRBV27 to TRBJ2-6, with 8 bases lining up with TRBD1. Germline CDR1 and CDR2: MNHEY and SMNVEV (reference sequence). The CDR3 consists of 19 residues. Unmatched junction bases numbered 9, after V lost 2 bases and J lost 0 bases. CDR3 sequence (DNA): TGTGCCAGCAGTTTAAGGTCCGTCAGGGGGCCCTCTGGGGCCAACGTCCTGACTTTC. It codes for CASSLRSVRGPSGANVLTF.

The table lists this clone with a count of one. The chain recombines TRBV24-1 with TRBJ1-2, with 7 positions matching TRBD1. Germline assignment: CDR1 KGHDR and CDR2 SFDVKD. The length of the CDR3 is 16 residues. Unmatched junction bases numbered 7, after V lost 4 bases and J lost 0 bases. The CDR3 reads CATSDPRQGTNYGYTF. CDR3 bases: TGTGCCACCAGTGACCCCAGACAGGGAACTAACTATGGCTACACCTTC.

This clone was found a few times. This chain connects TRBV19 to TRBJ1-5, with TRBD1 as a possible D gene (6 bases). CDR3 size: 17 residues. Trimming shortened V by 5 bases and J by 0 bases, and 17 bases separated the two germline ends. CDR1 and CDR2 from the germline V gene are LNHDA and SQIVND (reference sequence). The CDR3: CASSQPRGTHSNQPQHF. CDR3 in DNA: TGTGCCAGTAGTCAACCCCGAGGGACACATAGCAATCAGCCCCAGCATTTT.

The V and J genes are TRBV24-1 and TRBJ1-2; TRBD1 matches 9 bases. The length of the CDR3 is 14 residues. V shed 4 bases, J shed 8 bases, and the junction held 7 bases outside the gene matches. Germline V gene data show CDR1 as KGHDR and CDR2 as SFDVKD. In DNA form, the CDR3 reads TGTGCCACCAGTGACGCGGGACAGGGAAGCGGCTACACCTTC. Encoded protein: CATSDAGQGSGYTF.

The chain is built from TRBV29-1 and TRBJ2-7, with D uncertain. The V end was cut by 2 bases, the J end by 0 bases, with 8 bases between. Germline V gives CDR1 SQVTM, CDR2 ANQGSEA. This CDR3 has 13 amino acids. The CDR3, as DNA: TGCAGCGTTGAACCAGATTGCTCCTACGAGCAGTACGTC. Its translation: CSVEPDCSYEQYV.

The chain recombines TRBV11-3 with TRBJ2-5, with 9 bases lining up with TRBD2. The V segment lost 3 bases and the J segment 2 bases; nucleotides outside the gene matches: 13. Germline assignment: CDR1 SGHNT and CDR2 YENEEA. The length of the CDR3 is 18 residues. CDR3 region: CASSFSGTSSHLQETQYF. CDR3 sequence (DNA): TGTGCCAGCAGCTTTTCCGGGACTAGCTCACACCTACAAGAGACCCAGTACTTC.

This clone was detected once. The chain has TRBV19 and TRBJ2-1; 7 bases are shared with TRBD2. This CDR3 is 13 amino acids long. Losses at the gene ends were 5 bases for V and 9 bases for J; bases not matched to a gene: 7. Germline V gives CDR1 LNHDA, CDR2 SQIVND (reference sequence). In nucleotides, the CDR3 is TGTGCCAGTAGTGACGGGAGGTTTGGTGAGCAGTTCTTC. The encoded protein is CASSDGRFGEQFF. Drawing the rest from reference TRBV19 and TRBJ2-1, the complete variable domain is DGGITQSPKYLFRKEGQNVTLSCEQNLNHDAMYWYRQDPGQGLRLIYYSQIVNDFQKGDIAEGYSVSREKKESFPLTVTSAQKNPTAFYLCASSDGRFGEQFFGPGTRLTVL.

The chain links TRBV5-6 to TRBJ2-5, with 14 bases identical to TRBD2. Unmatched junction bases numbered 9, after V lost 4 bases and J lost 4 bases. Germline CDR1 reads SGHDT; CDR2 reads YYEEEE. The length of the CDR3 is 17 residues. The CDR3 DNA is TGTGCCAGCAGCCCCGGGACTAGCGGGAGCCTCCCAGAGACCCAGTACTTC. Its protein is CASSPGTSGSLPETQYF.

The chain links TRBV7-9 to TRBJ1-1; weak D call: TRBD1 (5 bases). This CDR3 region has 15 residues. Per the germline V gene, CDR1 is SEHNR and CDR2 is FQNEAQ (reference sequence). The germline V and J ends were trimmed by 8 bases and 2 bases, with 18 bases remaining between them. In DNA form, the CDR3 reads TGTGCCAGCCGAAAGGGCGGCAGGGTAAACACTGAAGCTTTCTTT. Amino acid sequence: CASRKGGRVNTEAFF.

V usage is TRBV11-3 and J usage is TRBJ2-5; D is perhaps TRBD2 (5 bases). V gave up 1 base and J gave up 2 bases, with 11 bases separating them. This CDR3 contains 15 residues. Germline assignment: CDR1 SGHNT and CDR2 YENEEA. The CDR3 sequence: CASSLVASAQETQYF. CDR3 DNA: TGTGCCAGCAGCTTAGTAGCGAGCGCACAAGAGACCCAGTACTTC.

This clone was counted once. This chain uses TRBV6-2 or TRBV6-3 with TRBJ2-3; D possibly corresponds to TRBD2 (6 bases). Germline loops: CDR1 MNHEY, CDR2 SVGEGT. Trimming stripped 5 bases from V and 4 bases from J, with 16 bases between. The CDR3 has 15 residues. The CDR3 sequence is CASSPRRESSDTQYF. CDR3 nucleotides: TGTGCCAGCAGTCCCCGCCGGGAGAGCTCAGATACGCAGTATTTT.

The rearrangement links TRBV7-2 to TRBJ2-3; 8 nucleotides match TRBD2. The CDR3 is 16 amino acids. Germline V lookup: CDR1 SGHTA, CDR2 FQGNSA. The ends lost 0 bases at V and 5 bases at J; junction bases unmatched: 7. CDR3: CASSLAPAGAGDTQYF. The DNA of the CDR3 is TGTGCCAGCAGCTTAGCCCCAGCGGGAGCGGGAGATACGCAGTATTTT. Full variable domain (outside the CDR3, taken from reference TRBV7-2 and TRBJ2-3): GAGVSQSPSNKVTEKGKDVELRCDPISGHTALYWYRQSLGQGLEFLIYFQGNSAPDKSGLPSDRFSAERTGGSVSTLTIQRTQQEDSAVYLCASSLAPAGAGDTQYFGPGTRLTVL.

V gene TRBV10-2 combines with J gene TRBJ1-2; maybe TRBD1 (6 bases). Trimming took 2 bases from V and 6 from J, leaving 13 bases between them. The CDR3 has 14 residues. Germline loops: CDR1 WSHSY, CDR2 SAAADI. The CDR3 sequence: CASSEGRGLDGYTF. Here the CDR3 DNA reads TGCGCCAGCAGTGAGGGCAGGGGCCTGGATGGCTACACCTTC.

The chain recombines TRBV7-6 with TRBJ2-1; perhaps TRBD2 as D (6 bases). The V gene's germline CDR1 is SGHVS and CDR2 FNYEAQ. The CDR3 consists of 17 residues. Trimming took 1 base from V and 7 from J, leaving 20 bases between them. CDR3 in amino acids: CASSLGRGRGLSNEQFF. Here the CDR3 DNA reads TGTGCCAGCAGCTTAGGGAGGGGAAGAGGGTTGAGTAATGAGCAGTTCTTC.

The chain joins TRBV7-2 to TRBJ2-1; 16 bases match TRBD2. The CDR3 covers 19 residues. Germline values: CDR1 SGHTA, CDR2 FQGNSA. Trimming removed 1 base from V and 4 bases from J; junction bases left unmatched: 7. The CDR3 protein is CASSLDGTSGRAGYNEQFF. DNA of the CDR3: TGTGCCAGCAGCTTAGATGGGACTAGCGGGAGGGCCGGGTACAATGAGCAGTTCTTC.

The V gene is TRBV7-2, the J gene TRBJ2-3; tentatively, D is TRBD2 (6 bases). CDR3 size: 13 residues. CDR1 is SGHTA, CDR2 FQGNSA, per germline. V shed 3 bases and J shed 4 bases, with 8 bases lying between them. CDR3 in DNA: TGTGCCAGCAGCTTGCTAGCGTCAGATACGCAGTATTTT. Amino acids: CASSLLASDTQYF. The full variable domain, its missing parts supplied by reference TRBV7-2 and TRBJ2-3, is GAGVSQSPSNKVTEKGKDVELRCDPISGHTALYWYRQSLGQGLEFLIYFQGNSAPDKSGLPSDRFSAERTGGSVSTLTIQRTQQEDSAVYLCASSLLASDTQYFGPGTRLTVL.

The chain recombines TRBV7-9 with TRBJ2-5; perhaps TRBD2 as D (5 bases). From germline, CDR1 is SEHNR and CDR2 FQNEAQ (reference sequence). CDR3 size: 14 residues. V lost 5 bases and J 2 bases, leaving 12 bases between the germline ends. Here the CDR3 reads CASSPDWNQETQYF. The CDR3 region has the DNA TGTGCCAGCAGCCCGGACTGGAATCAAGAGACCCAGTACTTC.

The CDR3 coding sequence is TGTGCCAGCAGCCAAAGATCGGGACAGTGGAATTCACCCCTCCACTTT. The encoded protein is CASSQRSGQWNSPLHF. The chain joins TRBV6-2 or TRBV6-3 to TRBJ1-6; 7 bases align to TRBD1. The CDR3 extends over 16 amino acids. V trimming: 6 bases; J trimming: 7 bases; junction bases outside the gene matches: 12. Germline-derived CDR1 and CDR2 are MNHEY and SVGEGT.

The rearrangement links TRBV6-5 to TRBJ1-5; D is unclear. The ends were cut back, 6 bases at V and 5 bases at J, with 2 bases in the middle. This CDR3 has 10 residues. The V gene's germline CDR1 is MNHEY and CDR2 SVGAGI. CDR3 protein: CASSYQPQHF. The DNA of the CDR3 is TGTGCCAGCAGCTATCAGCCCCAGCATTTT.

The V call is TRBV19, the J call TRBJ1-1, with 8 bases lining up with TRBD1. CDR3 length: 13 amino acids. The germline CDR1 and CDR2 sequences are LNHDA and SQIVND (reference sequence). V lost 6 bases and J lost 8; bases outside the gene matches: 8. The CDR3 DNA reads TGTGCCAGTAGCCTTAACAGGGGGAGGGAAGCTTTCTTT. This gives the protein CASSLNRGREAFF.

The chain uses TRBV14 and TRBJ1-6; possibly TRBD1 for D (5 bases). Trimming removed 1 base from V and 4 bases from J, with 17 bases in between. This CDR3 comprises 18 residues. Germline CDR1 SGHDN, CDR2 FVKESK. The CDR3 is CASSQVWDRGIYNSPLHF. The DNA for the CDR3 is TGTGCCAGCAGCCAAGTTTGGGATCGGGGGATATATAATTCACCCCTCCACTTT.

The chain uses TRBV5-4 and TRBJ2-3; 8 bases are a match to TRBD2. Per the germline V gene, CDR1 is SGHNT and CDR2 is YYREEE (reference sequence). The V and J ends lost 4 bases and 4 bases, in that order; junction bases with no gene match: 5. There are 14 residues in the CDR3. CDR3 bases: TGTGCCAGCAGCGCAAGCGGGAGCTCAGATACGCAGTATTTT. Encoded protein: CASSASGSSDTQYF.

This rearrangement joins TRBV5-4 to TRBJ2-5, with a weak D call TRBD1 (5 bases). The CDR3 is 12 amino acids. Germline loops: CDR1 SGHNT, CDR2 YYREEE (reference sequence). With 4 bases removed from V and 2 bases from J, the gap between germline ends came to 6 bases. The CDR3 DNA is TGTGCCAGCAGCCAGGGACAAGAGACCCAGTACTTC. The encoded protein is CASSQGQETQYF. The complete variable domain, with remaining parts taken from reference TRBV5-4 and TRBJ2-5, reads ETGVTQSPTHLIKTRGQQVTLRCSSQSGHNTVSWYQQALGQGPQFIFQYYREEENGRGNFPPRFSGLQFPNYSSELNVNALELDDSALYLCASSQGQETQYFGPGTRLLVL.

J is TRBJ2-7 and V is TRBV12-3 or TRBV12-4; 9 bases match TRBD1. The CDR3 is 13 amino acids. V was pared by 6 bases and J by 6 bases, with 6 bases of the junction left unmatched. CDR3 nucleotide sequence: TGTGCCAGCAGCACCGGGACAGGGTCCGAGCAGTACGTC. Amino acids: CASSTGTGSEQYV.

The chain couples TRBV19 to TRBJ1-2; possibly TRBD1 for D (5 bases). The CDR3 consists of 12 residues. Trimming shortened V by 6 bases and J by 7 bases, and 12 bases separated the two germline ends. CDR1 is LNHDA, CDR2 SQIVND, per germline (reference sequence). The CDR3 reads CASRSGTAGYTF. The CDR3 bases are TGTGCCAGTAGGTCCGGGACTGCTGGCTACACCTTC.